Sequencing of this T cell receptor (beta chain) was carried out in a study of cytomegalovirus exposure and HLA in healthy donors. Germline CDR1 is LNHNV and CDR2 is YYDKDF (reference sequence). V lost 3 bases and J lost 5, with 19 bases in between. The CDR3 runs 17 residues. In the PCR, 60 Vbeta and 13 Jbeta primers were used. Measured with immunoSEQ multiplex PCR; TCRdb has only the in-frame clones, and not every one. In the table there are 150,000 to 200,000 clones, over 60% of which are singletons. This clonotype was obtained from a man aged 50 or older in good health and CMV-seropositive. Sequencing was performed on PBMCs. The rearrangement links TRBV15 to TRBJ2-2; the D gene is possibly TRBD1 (6 bases). The CDR3 reads CATSRGAGLRGTGELFF. The CDR3 region has the DNA TGTGCCACCAGCAGGGGGGCTGGGTTAAGAGGGACCGGGGAGCTGTTTTTT.